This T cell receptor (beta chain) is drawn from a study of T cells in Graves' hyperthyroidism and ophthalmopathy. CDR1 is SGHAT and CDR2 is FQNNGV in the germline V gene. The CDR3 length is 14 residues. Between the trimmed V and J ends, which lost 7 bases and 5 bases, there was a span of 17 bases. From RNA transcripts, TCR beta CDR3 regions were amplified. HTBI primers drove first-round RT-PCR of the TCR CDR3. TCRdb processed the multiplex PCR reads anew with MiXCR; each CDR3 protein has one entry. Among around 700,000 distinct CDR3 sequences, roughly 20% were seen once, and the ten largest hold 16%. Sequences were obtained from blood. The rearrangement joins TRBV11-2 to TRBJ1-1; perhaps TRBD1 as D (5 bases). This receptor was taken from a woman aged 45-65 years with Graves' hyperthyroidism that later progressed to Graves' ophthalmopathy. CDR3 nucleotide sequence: TGTGCCAGCATCTATACTGGGGGTAGTACTGAAGCTTTCTTT. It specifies CASIYTGGSTEAFF.